Listed below are T cell receptor beta chains from one sample, sequenced in a study of vaccination and CD4 T cells after COVID-19. Which antigens these TCRs recognize remains unknown. TCRdb reanalysed the PCR reads using MiXCR and keeps one entry per CDR3 protein. Found here are approximately 8,100 distinct CDR3 sequences, 50% to 80% of them singletons; the top ten hold less than 40%. The source material was CD4+ T cells from blood, cultured in vitro. The origin of the receptors is a human donor who had recovered from COVID-19. Each CDR3 is given with its conserved first and last residue. D genes are given only for firm matches. Where a row states a size, it is once, few, many or the class of an expanded clone; other rows omit it.

j_call,clone_size,d_call,v_call,cdr3_aa,cdr3_nt
TRBJ2-1,NA,TRBD1,TRBV23-1,CASSHLPGQGTYNEQFF,TGCGCCAGCAGTCATCTCCCGGGACAGGGTACATACAATGAGCAGTTCTTC
TRBJ1-1,NA,NA,TRBV15,CATSRARQNTEAFF,TGTGCCACCAGCAGAGCTAGGCAGAACACTGAAGCTTTCTTT
TRBJ1-2,NA,TRBD1,TRBV25-1,CASSDPGQGSYGYTF,TGTGCCAGCAGTGACCCAGGACAGGGGAGCTATGGCTACACCTTC
TRBJ2-1,large,NA,TRBV2,CASSEMGYNEQFF,TGTGCCAGCAGTGAGATGGGCTACAATGAGCAGTTCTTC
TRBJ2-7,NA,TRBD1,TRBV20-1,CSAPGVGQGFYEQYF,TGCAGTGCCCCCGGGGTGGGACAGGGCTTCTACGAGCAGTACTTC
TRBJ2-3,few,TRBD2,TRBV19,CASSLGGGSTDTQYF,TGTGCCAGTAGTCTGGGCGGGGGGAGCACAGATACGCAGTATTTT
TRBJ2-5,large,NA,TRBV11-3,CASGGDRRQETQYF,TGTGCCAGCGGGGGGGACAGGCGCCAAGAGACCCAGTACTTC
TRBJ1-2,few,TRBD1,TRBV20-1,CSATPGQGYGYTF,TGCAGTGCTACCCCGGGACAGGGCTATGGCTACACCTTC
TRBJ2-7,NA,TRBD2,TRBV7-8,CASSKTTSVYEQYF,TGTGCCAGCAGCAAAACGACTAGCGTCTACGAGCAGTACTTC
TRBJ2-2,few,TRBD1,TRBV7-9,CASSAQGAIRTGELFF,TGTGCCAGCAGCGCCCAGGGGGCGATTCGCACCGGGGAGCTGTTTTTT
TRBJ1-5,few,NA,TRBV6-2/TRBV6-3,CASSYSREGGQPQHF,TGTGCCAGCAGTTACTCGAGGGAGGGAGGTCAGCCCCAGCATTTT
TRBJ2-2,NA,NA,TRBV7-9,CASSLWGRNTGELFF,TGTGCCAGCAGCTTATGGGGCAGGAACACCGGGGAGCTGTTTTTT
TRBJ2-1,NA,TRBD2,TRBV6-1,CASSERTSGGATSNEQFF,TGTGCCAGCAGTGAAAGGACTAGCGGGGGGGCGACGTCCAATGAGCAGTTCTTC
TRBJ1-1,NA,TRBD1,TRBV7-3,CASSLRPQRTGWEMNTEAFF,TGTGCCAGCAGCTTAAGGCCCCAGAGGACAGGGTGGGAAATGAACACTGAAGCTTTCTTT
TRBJ1-2,NA,NA,TRBV27,CASALGGDYGYTF,TGTGCCAGCGCCCTCGGGGGCGACTATGGCTACACCTTC
TRBJ2-2,NA,NA,TRBV25-1,CASSVTAANTGELFF,TGTGCCAGCAGTGTAACGGCAGCGAACACCGGGGAGCTGTTTTTT
TRBJ2-3,NA,TRBD2,TRBV6-4,CASSDSGTSGTDTQYF,TGTGCCAGCAGTGACTCTGGGACTAGCGGCACAGATACGCAGTATTTT